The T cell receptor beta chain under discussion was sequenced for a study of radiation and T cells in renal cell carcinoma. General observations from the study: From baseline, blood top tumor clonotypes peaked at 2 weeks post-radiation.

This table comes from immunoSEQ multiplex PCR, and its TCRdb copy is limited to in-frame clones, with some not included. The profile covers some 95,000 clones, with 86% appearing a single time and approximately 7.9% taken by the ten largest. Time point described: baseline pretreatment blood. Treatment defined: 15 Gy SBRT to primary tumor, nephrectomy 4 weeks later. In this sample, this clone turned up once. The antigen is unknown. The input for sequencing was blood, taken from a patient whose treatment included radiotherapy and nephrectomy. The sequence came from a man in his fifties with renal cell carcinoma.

The CDR3 bases are TGCGCCAGCAGCTTGGCCGGGGGCAGATATTCTGGAAACACCATATATTTT. Amino acid sequence: CASSLAGGRYSGNTIYF. The chain links TRBV5-1 to TRBJ1-3; weak D call: TRBD1 (6 bases). Germline CDR1 is SGHRS and CDR2 is YFSETQ. The CDR3 has 17 residues. Trimming removed 0 bases from V and 1 base from J, with 14 bases in between.